Below, 6 T cell receptor beta chains from the same sample are listed, as sequenced in a study of blood T cell repertoires in COVID-19. Generated by immunoSEQ multiplex PCR, the TCRdb table keeps only in-frame clones and is missing some. This table has 86,000 or so clones, 90% to 95% appearing once. Sequences were obtained from peripheral blood. The receptors derive from a human donor with active COVID-19. The donor label of this sample is uncertain.

The chain uses TRBV5-5 and TRBJ2-2, with D perhaps matching TRBD1 (6 bases). Trimming took 4 bases from V and 0 from J, leaving 19 bases between them. This CDR3 is built from 18 residues. Germline V gene sequence: CDR1 SGHKS, CDR2 YYEKEE (reference sequence). CDR3 DNA: TGTGCCAGCAGCGCGCGGGCAGGGGTTCGAACGAACACCGGGGAGCTGTTTTTT. It yields the protein CASSARAGVRTNTGELFF.

The CDR3 nucleotides read TGTGCCAGCCTTAGACAGGGTGGTTCACCCCTCCACTTT. Translated: CASLRQGGSPLHF. The chain has TRBV27 and TRBJ1-6; 7 nucleotides line up with TRBD1. The germline V gene encodes CDR1 MNHEY and CDR2 SMNVEV (reference sequence). The trim removed 8 bases at V and 9 bases at J, leaving 7 bases unmatched. This CDR3 spans 13 amino acids.

The rearrangement uses TRBV5-1 and TRBJ1-5, with D possibly matching TRBD1 (6 bases). The germline CDR1 and CDR2 sequences are SGHRS and YFSETQ. The CDR3 contains 15 residues. V gave up 0 bases and J gave up 9 bases, with 16 bases separating them. The CDR3 loop reads CASSLDRVSTGPQHF. CDR3 sequence (DNA): TGCGCCAGCAGCTTGGACAGGGTGAGTACCGGGCCCCAGCATTTT.

V is TRBV18 and J is TRBJ2-5, with D perhaps TRBD2 (5 bases). This CDR3 is 14 amino acids long. Germline values: CDR1 KGHSH, CDR2 LQKENI. Trimming shortened V by 3 bases and J by 1 base, and 9 bases separated the two germline ends. The CDR3 sequence: CASSPRTSQETQYF. CDR3 sequence (DNA): TGTGCCAGCTCACCGAGAACTAGCCAAGAGACCCAGTACTTC.

The rearrangement links TRBV5-6 to TRBJ2-5; 10 bases are shared with TRBD1. The germline gives CDR1 SGHDT, CDR2 YYEEEE. The V gene end was trimmed by 3 bases and the J gene end by 5 bases; junction bases not matched to a gene: 13. The CDR3 totals 17 residues. CDR3: CASSSIEAGTGVETQYF. The CDR3 bases are TGTGCCAGCAGCTCAATTGAAGCCGGGACAGGGGTTGAGACCCAGTACTTC.

This clone was observed a few times. The chain has TRBV19 and TRBJ1-5; no clear D gene. Germline values: CDR1 LNHDA, CDR2 SQIVND (reference sequence). The CDR3 consists of 11 residues. V lost 10 bases, J lost 7 bases, and 11 bases lay in between. The CDR3 bases are TGTGCCACCTCCGAGGGCCAGCCCCAGCATTTT. Translation gives CATSEGQPQHF.